This TCR beta chain stems from a study of T-cell memory formation after mild COVID-19. Whole-study results and caveats: Largely, contracting CD4+ clones fell within CM and EM, and contracting CD8+ clones within EMRA. Clones contracting day 15 to 85 were balanced CD4/CD8; later expanders leaned CD4+. Memory sampled before infection contained some responding clones, suggesting cross-reactive memory joined.

With constant-segment primers, 5'RACE yielded cDNA libraries of TCR alpha and TCR beta that carried sample barcodes and UMIs. TCRdb reanalysed the 5' RACE reads using MiXCR and keeps one entry per CDR3 protein. The sample carries under 300,000 distinct CDR3 sequences, roughly 15% recorded once. This clonotype was found a few times. Its specificity is not known. Germline CDR1 reads MNHNS; CDR2 reads SASEGT. The V gene end was trimmed by 3 bases and the J gene end by 1 base; junction bases not matched to a gene: 0. The CDR3 consists of 14 residues. Material: PBMCs or a T cell subset sorted from them (not recorded which). This chain links TRBV6-1 with TRBJ2-3; 8 positions match TRBD1. The sequence derives from a young man who had mild COVID-19 (a few samples of this study predate the infection). Cell type and time point are not known. As DNA, the CDR3 is TGTGCCAGCAGTGACAGGGGGCGCACAGATACGCAGTATTTT. It specifies CASSDRGRTDTQYF.